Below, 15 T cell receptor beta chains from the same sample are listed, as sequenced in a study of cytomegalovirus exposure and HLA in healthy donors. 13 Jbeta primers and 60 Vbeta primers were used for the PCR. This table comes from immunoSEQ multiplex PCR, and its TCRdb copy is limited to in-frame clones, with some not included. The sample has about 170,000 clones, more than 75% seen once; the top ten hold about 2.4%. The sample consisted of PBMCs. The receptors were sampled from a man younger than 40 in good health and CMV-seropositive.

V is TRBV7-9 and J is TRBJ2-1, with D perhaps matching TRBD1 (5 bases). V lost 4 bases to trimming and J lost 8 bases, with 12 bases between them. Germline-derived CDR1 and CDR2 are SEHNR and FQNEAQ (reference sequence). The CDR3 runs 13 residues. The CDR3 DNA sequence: TGTGCCAGCAGCTCCTCCTTAGGGGATGAGCAGTTCTTC. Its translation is CASSSSLGDEQFF. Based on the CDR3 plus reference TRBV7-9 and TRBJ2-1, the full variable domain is DTGVSQNPRHKITKRGQNVTFRCDPISEHNRLYWYRQTLGQGPEFLTYFQNEAQLEKSRLLSDRFSAERPKGSFSTLEIQRTEQGDSAMYLCASSSSLGDEQFFGPGTRLTVL.

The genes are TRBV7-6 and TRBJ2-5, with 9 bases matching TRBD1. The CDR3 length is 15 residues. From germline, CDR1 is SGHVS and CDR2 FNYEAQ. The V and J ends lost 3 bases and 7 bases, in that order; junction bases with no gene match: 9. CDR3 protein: CASSFQTGGVVTQYF. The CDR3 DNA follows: TGTGCCAGCAGCTTCCAGACAGGGGGTGTAGTGACCCAGTACTTC.

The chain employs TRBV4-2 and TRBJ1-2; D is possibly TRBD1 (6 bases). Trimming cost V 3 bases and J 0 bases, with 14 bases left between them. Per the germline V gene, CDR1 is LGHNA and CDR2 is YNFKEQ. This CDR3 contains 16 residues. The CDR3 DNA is TGTGCCAGCAGCCATCACCGGGACAATTCTAACTATGGCTACACCTTC. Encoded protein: CASSHHRDNSNYGYTF.

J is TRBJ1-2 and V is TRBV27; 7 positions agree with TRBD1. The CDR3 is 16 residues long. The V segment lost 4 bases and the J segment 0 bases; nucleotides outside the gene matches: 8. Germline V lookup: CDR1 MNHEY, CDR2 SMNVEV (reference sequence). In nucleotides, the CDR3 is TGTGCCAGCAGTTACTCGAGTACAGGGGCTAACTATGGCTACACCTTC. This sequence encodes CASSYSSTGANYGYTF.

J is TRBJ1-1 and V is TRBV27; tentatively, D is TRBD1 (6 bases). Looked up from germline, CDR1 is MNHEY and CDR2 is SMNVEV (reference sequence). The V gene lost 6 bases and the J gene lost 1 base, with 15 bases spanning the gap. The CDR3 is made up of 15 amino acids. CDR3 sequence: CASSQSQGPNTEAFF. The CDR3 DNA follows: TGTGCCAGCAGCCAGTCACAGGGCCCGAACACTGAAGCTTTCTTT.

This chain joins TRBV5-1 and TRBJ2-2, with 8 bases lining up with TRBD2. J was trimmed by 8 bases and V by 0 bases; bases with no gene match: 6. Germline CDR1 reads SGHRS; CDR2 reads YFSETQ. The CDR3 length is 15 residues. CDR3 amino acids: CASSLEPSGQGELFF. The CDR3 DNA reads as TGCGCCAGCAGCTTGGAGCCTAGCGGGCAAGGGGAGCTGTTTTTT. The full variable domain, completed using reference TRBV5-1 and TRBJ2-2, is KAGVTQTPRYLIKTRGQQVTLSCSPISGHRSVSWYQQTPGQGLQFLFEYFSETQRNKGNFPGRFSGRQFSNSRSEMNVSTLELGDSALYLCASSLEPSGQGELFFGEGSRLTVL.

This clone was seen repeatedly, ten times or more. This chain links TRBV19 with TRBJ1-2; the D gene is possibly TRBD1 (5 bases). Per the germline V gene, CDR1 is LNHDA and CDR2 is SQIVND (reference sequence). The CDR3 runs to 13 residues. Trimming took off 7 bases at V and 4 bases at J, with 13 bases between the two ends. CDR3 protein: CASMRGEVYGYTF. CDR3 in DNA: TGTGCCAGTATGAGAGGGGAGGTCTATGGCTACACCTTC.

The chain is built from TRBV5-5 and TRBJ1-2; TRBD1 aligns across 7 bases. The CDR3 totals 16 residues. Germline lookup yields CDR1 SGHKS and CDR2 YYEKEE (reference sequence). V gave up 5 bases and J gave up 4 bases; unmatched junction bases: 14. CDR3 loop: CASRPNGARDSYGYTF. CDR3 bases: TGTGCCAGCAGGCCGAACGGGGCTCGGGACAGCTATGGCTACACCTTC. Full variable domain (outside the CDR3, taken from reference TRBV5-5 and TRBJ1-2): DAGVTQSPTHLIKTRGQQVTLRCSPISGHKSVSWYQQVLGQGPQFIFQYYEKEERGRGNFPDRFSARQFPNYSSELNVNALLLGDSALYLCASRPNGARDSYGYTFGSGTRLTVV.

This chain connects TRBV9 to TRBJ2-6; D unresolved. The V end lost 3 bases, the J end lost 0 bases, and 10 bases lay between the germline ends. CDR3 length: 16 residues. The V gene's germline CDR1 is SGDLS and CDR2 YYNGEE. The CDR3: CASSGLLSSGANVLTF. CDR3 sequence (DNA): TGTGCCAGCAGCGGATTACTAAGCTCTGGGGCCAACGTCCTGACTTTC.

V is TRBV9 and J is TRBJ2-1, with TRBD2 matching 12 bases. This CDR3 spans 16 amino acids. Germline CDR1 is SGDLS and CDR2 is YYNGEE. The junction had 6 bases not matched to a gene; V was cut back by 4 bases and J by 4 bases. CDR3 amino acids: CASSPRLAGGYNEQFF. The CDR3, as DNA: TGTGCCAGCAGCCCCCGCCTAGCGGGAGGGTACAATGAGCAGTTCTTC.

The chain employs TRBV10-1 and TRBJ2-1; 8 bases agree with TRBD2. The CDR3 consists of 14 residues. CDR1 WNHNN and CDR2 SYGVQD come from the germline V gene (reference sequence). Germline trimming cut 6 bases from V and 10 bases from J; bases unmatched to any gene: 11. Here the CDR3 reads CASSAGTRLSEQFF. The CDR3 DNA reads TGCGCCAGCAGCGCCGGGACTAGGCTTTCCGAGCAGTTCTTC.

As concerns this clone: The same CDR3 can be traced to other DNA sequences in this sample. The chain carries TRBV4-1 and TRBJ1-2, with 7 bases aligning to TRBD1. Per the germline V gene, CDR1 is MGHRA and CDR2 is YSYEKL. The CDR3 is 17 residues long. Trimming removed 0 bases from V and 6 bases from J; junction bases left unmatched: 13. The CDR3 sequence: CASSQEGLKTQGDGYTF. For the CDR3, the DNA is TGCGCCAGCAGCCAAGAAGGGCTAAAAACTCAGGGGGATGGCTACACCTTC.

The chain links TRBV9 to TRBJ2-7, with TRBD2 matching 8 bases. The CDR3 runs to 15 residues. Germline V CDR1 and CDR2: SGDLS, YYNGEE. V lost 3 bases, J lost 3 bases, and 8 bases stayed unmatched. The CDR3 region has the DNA TGTGCCAGCAGCGCGAGCGGGGGATCCTTCTACGAGCAGTACTTC. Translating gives CASSASGGSFYEQYF. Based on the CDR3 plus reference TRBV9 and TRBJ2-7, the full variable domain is DSGVTQTPKHLITATGQRVTLRCSPRSGDLSVYWYQQSLDQGLQFLIQYYNGEERAKGNILERFSAQQFPDLHSELNLSSLELGDSALYFCASSASGGSFYEQYFGPGTRLTVT.

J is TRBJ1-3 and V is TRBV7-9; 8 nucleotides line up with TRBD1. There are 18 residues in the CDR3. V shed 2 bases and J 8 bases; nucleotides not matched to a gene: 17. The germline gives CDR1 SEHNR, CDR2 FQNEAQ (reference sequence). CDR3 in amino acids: CASSLTLLRQGQRDTIYF. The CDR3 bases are TGTGCCAGCAGCTTAACCCTCCTCCGACAGGGGCAACGAGACACCATATATTTT.

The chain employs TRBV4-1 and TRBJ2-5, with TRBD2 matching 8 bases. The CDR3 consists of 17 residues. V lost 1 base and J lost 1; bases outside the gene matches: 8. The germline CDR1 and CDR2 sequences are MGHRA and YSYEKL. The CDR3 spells CASSQGGAAGGQETQYF. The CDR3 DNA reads TGCGCCAGCAGCCAAGGGGGCGCGGCGGGAGGCCAAGAGACCCAGTACTTC.